This T cell receptor beta chain came from a study of cytomegalovirus exposure and HLA in healthy donors. Study at large: The same platform was used for the 120 validation repertoires and the approximately 670 first-cohort repertoires, a later analysis reported.

As concerns this clone: Its specificity is not known.

The method was immunoSEQ multiplex PCR; TCRdb's version includes in-frame clones alone and lacks a portion of them. Among roughly 260,000 clones listed, 85% to 90% were seen once. General observations from the study: Rarity characterized most TCR sequences, yet some public TCRs appeared in many donors. In vitro testing confirmed a few CMV-associated chains as specific for CMV antigens. Reports showed the classifier diagnosing cytomegalovirus status with high specificity and sensitivity.

Input material: PBMCs. This clonotype was obtained from a woman aged 18-29 years in good health and CMV-seronegative.

CDR3 residues: CASSLAPGETQYF. Written as DNA, the CDR3 is TGTGCCAGCAGCTTAGCCCCGGGGGAGACCCAGTACTTC. J is TRBJ2-5 and V is TRBV7-2, with D possibly being TRBD2 (5 bases). Germline V gene sequence: CDR1 SGHTA, CDR2 FQGNSA. This CDR3 is 13 amino acids long. V dropped 0 bases and J dropped 5 bases, with 7 bases sitting between them.